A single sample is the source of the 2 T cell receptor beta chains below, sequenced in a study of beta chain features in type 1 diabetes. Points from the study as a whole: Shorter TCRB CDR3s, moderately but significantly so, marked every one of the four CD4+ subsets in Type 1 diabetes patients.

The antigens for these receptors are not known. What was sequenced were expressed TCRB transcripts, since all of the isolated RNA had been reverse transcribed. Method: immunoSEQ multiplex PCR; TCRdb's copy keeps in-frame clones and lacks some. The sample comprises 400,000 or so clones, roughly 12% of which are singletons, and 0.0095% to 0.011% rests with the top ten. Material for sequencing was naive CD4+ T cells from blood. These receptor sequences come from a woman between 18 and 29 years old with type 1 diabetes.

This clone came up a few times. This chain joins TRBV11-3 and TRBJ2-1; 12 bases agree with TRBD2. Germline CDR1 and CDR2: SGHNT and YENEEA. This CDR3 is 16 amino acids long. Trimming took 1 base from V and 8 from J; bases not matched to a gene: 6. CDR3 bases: TGTGCCAGCAGCTTAGGACTAGCGGGGGCGATTGATGAGCAGTTCTTC. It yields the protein CASSLGLAGAIDEQFF.

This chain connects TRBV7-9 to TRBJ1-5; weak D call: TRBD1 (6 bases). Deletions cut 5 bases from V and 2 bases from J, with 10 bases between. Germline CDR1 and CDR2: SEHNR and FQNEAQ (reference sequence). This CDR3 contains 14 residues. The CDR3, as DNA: TGTGCCAGCAGCCCAGGGGCCGGCAATCAGCCCCAGCATTTT. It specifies CASSPGAGNQPQHF.